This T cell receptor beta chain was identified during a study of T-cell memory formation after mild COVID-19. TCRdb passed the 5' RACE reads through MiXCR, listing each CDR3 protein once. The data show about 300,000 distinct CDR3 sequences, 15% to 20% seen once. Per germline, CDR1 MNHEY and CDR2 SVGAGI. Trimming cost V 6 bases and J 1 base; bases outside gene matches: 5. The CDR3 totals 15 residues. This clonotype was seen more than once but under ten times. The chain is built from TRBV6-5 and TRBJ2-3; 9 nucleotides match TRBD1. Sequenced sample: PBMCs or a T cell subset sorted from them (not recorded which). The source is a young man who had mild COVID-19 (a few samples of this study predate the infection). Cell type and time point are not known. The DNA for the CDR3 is TGTGCCAGCAGCGTCCGGGACAGGGGCACAGATACGCAGTATTTT. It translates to CASSVRDRGTDTQYF.